The rows below give T cell receptor beta chains drawn from one sample of a study of cytotoxic CD8 clonotypes in ibrutinib-treated CLL. The protocol was immunoSEQ multiplex PCR, while the TCRdb copy is restricted to in-frame clones and leaves out a portion. This table has fewer than 400,000 clones, approximately 67% appearing once. The sequencing used PBMCs, collected after 36 months of ibrutinib treatment. The receptors shown here come from a human donor with chronic lymphocytic leukemia. Each CDR3 is given with its conserved first and last residue. The order of the fields is clone size, J gene, CDR3 length, D gene, V gene, CDR3 DNA, CDR3 protein. A D gene is named only where the DNA matches it firmly. Only part of the rows carry a size: once, few, many, or a class if the clone is expanded.

size: .; J: TRBJ2-3; length: 15; D: .; V: TRBV4-1; DNA: TGCGCCAGCAGCCGTGGGGACCGAGACACAGATACGCAGTATTTT; CDR3: CASSRGDRDTDTQYF
size: .; J: TRBJ2-3; length: 13; D: .; V: TRBV7-8; DNA: TGTGCCAGCAGCTCCTCCCCCTCGGCTACGCAGTATTTT; CDR3: CASSSSPSATQYF
size: .; J: TRBJ1-5; length: 16; D: .; V: TRBV7-2; DNA: TGTGCCAGCAGCTTAGACGCAGGGGTCGGCAATCAGCCCCAGCATTTT; CDR3: CASSLDAGVGNQPQHF
size: .; J: TRBJ2-1; length: 15; D: TRBD1; V: TRBV7-9; DNA: TGTGCCACCGGACAGGCAGGGGTGAGGAACAATGAGCAGTTCTTC; CDR3: CATGQAGVRNNEQFF
size: .; J: TRBJ1-5; length: 13; D: TRBD1; V: TRBV27; DNA: TGTGCCAGCAGTTCGACAGGGGGAAAGCCCCAGCATTTT; CDR3: CASSSTGGKPQHF
size: .; J: TRBJ1-2; length: 13; D: .; V: TRBV29-1; DNA: TGCAGCGTTGTACAGAATCCTAACTATGGCTACACCTTC; CDR3: CSVVQNPNYGYTF
size: few; J: TRBJ1-2; length: 13; D: .; V: TRBV19; DNA: TGTGCCAGTAGTATACAGGGGCAGGCAGGCTACACCTTC; CDR3: CASSIQGQAGYTF
size: few; J: TRBJ2-5; length: 15; D: TRBD1; V: TRBV9; DNA: TGTGCCAGCAGCGTAGTGGGACAGCGTCAAGAGACCCAGTACTTC; CDR3: CASSVVGQRQETQYF
size: few; J: TRBJ1-1; length: 15; D: TRBD1; V: TRBV5-1; DNA: TGCGCCAGCAGCTCCCCCCAACAGGGGGTTACTGAAGCTTTCTTT; CDR3: CASSSPQQGVTEAFF
size: .; J: TRBJ1-4; length: 15; D: .; V: TRBV15; DNA: TGTGCCACCAGCAGAGTCAAAGCAACTAATGAAAAACTGTTTTTT; CDR3: CATSRVKATNEKLFF
size: .; J: TRBJ2-7; length: 14; D: .; V: TRBV6-1; DNA: TGTGCCAGCAGTGAAGAACGGGGGAACTACGAGCAGTACTTC; CDR3: CASSEERGNYEQYF
size: few; J: TRBJ1-2; length: 12; D: .; V: TRBV18; DNA: TGTGCCAGCTCACCCTCGAGAGATGGCTACACCTTC; CDR3: CASSPSRDGYTF
size: few; J: TRBJ1-2; length: 14; D: .; V: TRBV7-3; DNA: TGTGCCAGCAGCTCGAGGGACCTCTCGTCGGGCTACACCTTC; CDR3: CASSSRDLSSGYTF
size: once; J: TRBJ2-3; length: 14; D: .; V: TRBV4-1; DNA: TGCGCCAGCAGCATAAGGAGTAGCACAGATACGCAGTATTTT; CDR3: CASSIRSSTDTQYF
size: .; J: TRBJ1-3; length: 16; D: TRBD1; V: TRBV11-2; DNA: TGTGCCAGCAGCTGGACTCCAGGGGGCACTGGAAACACCATATATTTT; CDR3: CASSWTPGGTGNTIYF
size: .; J: TRBJ2-5; length: 14; D: .; V: TRBV5-4; DNA: TGTGCCAGCAGCAGGGACACGATGGGTGAGACCCAGTACTTC; CDR3: CASSRDTMGETQYF
size: .; J: TRBJ2-1; length: 16; D: .; V: TRBV28; DNA: TGTGCCAGGGGACCCTCACAGGGCCCACTCTACAATGAGCAGTTCTTC; CDR3: CARGPSQGPLYNEQFF
size: .; J: TRBJ1-2; length: 16; D: TRBD1; V: TRBV18; DNA: TGTGCCAGCTCACCCTTGGGACAGGGGGTCTATGATGGCTACACCTTC; CDR3: CASSPLGQGVYDGYTF
size: .; J: TRBJ1-4; length: 15; D: .; V: TRBV5-1; DNA: TGCGCCAGCAGCTTGGCGGTCTCAGCTAATGAAAAACTGTTTTTT; CDR3: CASSLAVSANEKLFF
size: .; J: TRBJ1-3; length: 16; D: TRBD1; V: TRBV6-5; DNA: TGTGCCAGCAGTTATTCAGGGGGCGCGACTGGAAACACCATATATTTT; CDR3: CASSYSGGATGNTIYF
size: .; J: TRBJ2-5; length: 16; D: TRBD2; V: TRBV7-9; DNA: TGTGCCAGCAGCTTAGTCGGGGGAGGGCCTCGGGAGACCCAGTACTTC; CDR3: CASSLVGGGPRETQYF
size: few; J: TRBJ2-7; length: 16; D: TRBD2; V: TRBV18; DNA: TGTGCCAGCTCACCCCTTGGACTAGCAAACTCCTACGAGCAGTACTTC; CDR3: CASSPLGLANSYEQYF
size: few; J: TRBJ1-2; length: 13; D: .; V: TRBV10-1; DNA: TGCGCCAGCAGTTATGGACGGGACTATGGCTACACCTTC; CDR3: CASSYGRDYGYTF
size: .; J: TRBJ1-1; length: 15; D: TRBD1; V: TRBV18; DNA: TGTGCCAGCTCATCATCAACAGGGGGGGTCTCTGAAGCTTTCTTT; CDR3: CASSSSTGGVSEAFF
size: .; J: TRBJ1-4; length: 15; D: .; V: TRBV27; DNA: TGTGCCAGCAGTTTATCGGGACACAGTAATGAAAAACTGTTTTTT; CDR3: CASSLSGHSNEKLFF
size: .; J: TRBJ1-1; length: 13; D: TRBD1; V: TRBV10-2; DNA: TGCGCCAGCATACGGACAGGGGGCACTGAAGCTTTCTTT; CDR3: CASIRTGGTEAFF
size: .; J: TRBJ2-6; length: 16; D: TRBD1; V: TRBV2; DNA: TGTGCCAGCAGTTCGGCTACAGGGGCTGGGGCCAACGTCCTGACTTTC; CDR3: CASSSATGAGANVLTF
size: few; J: TRBJ2-6; length: 13; D: .; V: TRBV28; DNA: TGTGCCAGCAGCCACTCTGGGGCCAACGTCCTGACTTTC; CDR3: CASSHSGANVLTF
size: once; J: TRBJ2-5; length: 15; D: TRBD1; V: TRBV29-1; DNA: TGCAGCCTAAACAACGGGACAGAATTTGGGGAGACCCAGTACTTC; CDR3: CSLNNGTEFGETQYF
size: .; J: TRBJ2-7; length: 14; D: .; V: TRBV19; DNA: TGTGCCAGTAGTTACTCGATCAGGATCTACGAGCAGTACTTC; CDR3: CASSYSIRIYEQYF
size: few; J: TRBJ2-7; length: 14; D: .; V: TRBV7-6; DNA: TGTGCCAGCAGCTTGTACCTCGGTAGTATCGAGCAGTACTTC; CDR3: CASSLYLGSIEQYF
size: .; J: TRBJ1-4; length: 15; D: TRBD1; V: TRBV4-1; DNA: TGCGCCAGCAGCCAAACAGGGGGCCTTGTTGAAAAACTGTTTTTT; CDR3: CASSQTGGLVEKLFF
size: .; J: TRBJ2-6; length: 17; D: .; V: TRBV28; DNA: TGTGCCAGCAACTCTCTCAGAGGGCTCTCTGGGGCCAACGTCCTGACTTTC; CDR3: CASNSLRGLSGANVLTF
size: once; J: TRBJ1-6; length: 14; D: .; V: TRBV7-9; DNA: TGTGCCAGCAGCTTAGGAACAGGGATGTCACCCCTCCACTTT; CDR3: CASSLGTGMSPLHF
size: .; J: TRBJ1-2; length: 12; D: .; V: TRBV2; DNA: TGTGCCAGCAGGACAAGTAACTATGGCTACACCTTC; CDR3: CASRTSNYGYTF
size: .; J: TRBJ1-1; length: 15; D: .; V: TRBV19; DNA: TGTGCCAGTAGTATCAGTCCCCAGCCGAACACTGAAGCTTTCTTT; CDR3: CASSISPQPNTEAFF
size: few; J: TRBJ2-1; length: 15; D: .; V: TRBV5-1; DNA: TGCGCCAGCAGCTTGGTCCGGGAGAAGTTCAATGAGCAGTTCTTC; CDR3: CASSLVREKFNEQFF
size: .; J: TRBJ2-2; length: 16; D: TRBD1; V: TRBV10-3; DNA: TGTGCCATCGCTGGGGACAGGGGAGGCAGCACCGGGGAGCTGTTTTTT; CDR3: CAIAGDRGGSTGELFF
size: .; J: TRBJ1-5; length: 15; D: TRBD1; V: TRBV19; DNA: TGTGCCAGCGACAGGGTACTATATAGCAATCAGCCCCAGCATTTT; CDR3: CASDRVLYSNQPQHF
size: .; J: TRBJ2-7; length: 12; D: .; V: TRBV12-5; DNA: TGTGCTAGTGGTTCCTCACAGGGCGAGCAGTACTTC; CDR3: CASGSSQGEQYF